Listed below are T cell receptor beta chains from one sample, sequenced in a study of OX40 agonist ivuxolimab in advanced cancers. This table comes from immunoSEQ multiplex PCR, and its TCRdb copy is limited to in-frame clones, with some not included. Among under 20,000 clones listed, 78% were seen once. The sample consisted of CD4+ or CD8+ T cells sorted from blood, taken in a trial of the OX40 agonist ivuxolimab. The receptors were gathered from an adult with an advanced solid tumor such as melanoma, head and neck, liver or kidney cancer. CDR3s include the opening cysteine and the closing phenylalanine or tryptophan. Fields, in order: CDR3 protein, CDR3 DNA, J gene, clone size, D gene, V gene. The D gene is left open where the match is weak. Some rows have no size entry. The others give once, few or many, or a class for an expanded clone.

CASSSPFHTGEVGETQYF TGTGCCAGCAGCTCACCCTTCCACACGGGGGAGGTGGGTGAGACCCAGTACTTC TRBJ2-5 NA NA TRBV7-9
CASSFEQASLYGYTF TGTGCCAGCAGCTTCGAACAGGCCTCGCTCTATGGCTACACCTTC TRBJ1-2 medium-sized NA TRBV7-2
CATSRDRGQEYNSPLHF TGTGCCACCAGCAGAGATAGGGGACAGGAGTATAATTCACCCCTCCACTTT TRBJ1-6 once TRBD1 TRBV15
CASSLGGHEQYF TGTGCCAGCAGCTTGGGGGGCCACGAGCAGTACTTC TRBJ2-7 NA NA TRBV11-2
CASSQGLEGGIQYF TGCGCCAGCAGCCAAGGTCTGGAGGGCGGCATTCAGTACTTC TRBJ2-4 few NA TRBV4-3
CASSLQGFVNYGYTF TGTGCCAGCAGTTTACAGGGTTTCGTTAACTATGGCTACACCTTC TRBJ1-2 NA NA TRBV28
CASSLKDPNNEQFF TGTGCCAGCAGCTTGAAAGATCCCAACAATGAGCAGTTCTTC TRBJ2-1 NA NA TRBV5-4
CASSGTRYNEQFF TGTGCCAGCAGTGGGACTAGGTACAATGAGCAGTTCTTC TRBJ2-1 NA TRBD2 TRBV2
CASSQGVAGGSPYEQYF TGCGCCAGCAGCCAAGGGGTAGCGGGGGGAAGTCCCTACGAGCAGTACTTC TRBJ2-7 once TRBD2 TRBV4-3
CASSLNDQGARTENGYTF TGTGCCAGCAGTTTAAACGATCAGGGGGCGAGGACCGAAAATGGCTACACCTTC TRBJ1-2 NA TRBD1 TRBV27
CAISSAGGDWEQYF TGCGCCATTTCGTCCGCCGGGGGGGACTGGGAGCAGTACTTC TRBJ2-7 NA TRBD2 TRBV10-2
CASSDPRTGGPEAFF TGTGCCAGCAGCGACCCCCGGACAGGGGGCCCTGAAGCTTTCTTT TRBJ1-1 NA TRBD1 TRBV7-9
CASSRLAQSYNEQFF TGTGCCAGCAGCCGCCTGGCGCAATCCTACAATGAGCAGTTCTTC TRBJ2-1 NA NA TRBV7-3
CASSRDSIEGELFF TGTGCCAGCAGCCGGGACTCTATTGAAGGGGAGCTGTTTTTT TRBJ2-2 NA NA TRBV9
CASSIVGRDTEAFF TGTGCCAGTAGTATAGTGGGCCGTGACACTGAAGCTTTCTTT TRBJ1-1 NA NA TRBV19
CASRPDYRTSTDTQYF TGTGCCAGCAGACCGGACTACCGAACTAGCACAGATACGCAGTATTTT TRBJ2-3 once NA TRBV5-4
CASSFEGSGSGYEQYF TGTGCCAGCAGCTTTGAGGGGAGCGGTTCTGGCTACGAGCAGTACTTC TRBJ2-7 NA NA TRBV7-9
CATSSSSGGAINIQYF TGTGCCACCAGCAGTTCTAGCGGGGGGGCCATCAACATTCAGTACTTC TRBJ2-4 NA TRBD2 TRBV15
CASSLRDNQETQYF TGTGCCAGCAGTTTACGGGACAACCAAGAGACCCAGTACTTC TRBJ2-5 NA NA TRBV28
CASSLASSRTDTQYF TGTGCCAGCAGCTTAGCGTCGTCCAGGACAGATACGCAGTATTTT TRBJ2-3 NA NA TRBV7-6
CASSAEAGAREQFF TGTGCCAGCAGCGCTGAGGCGGGGGCACGGGAGCAGTTCTTC TRBJ2-1 NA NA TRBV9
CASSHTLGWGNSPLHF TGCGCCAGCAGCCACACTCTGGGCTGGGGTAATTCACCCCTCCACTTT TRBJ1-6 NA NA TRBV4-3
CASSSRGAPEAFF TGTGCCAGCAGCTCCCGGGGGGCCCCTGAAGCTTTCTTT TRBJ1-1 NA NA TRBV5-4
CASSEDLAGVETQYF TGTGCCAGCAGTGAAGATCTAGCGGGAGTAGAGACCCAGTACTTC TRBJ2-5 NA TRBD2 TRBV6-1